One sample yielded the 24 T cell receptor beta chains listed below, sequenced in a study of cytomegalovirus exposure and HLA in healthy donors. The PCR made use of 60 Vbeta and 13 Jbeta primers. TCRdb's table, derived via immunoSEQ multiplex PCR, lists solely in-frame clones and lacks some. The sample yields some 120,000 clones, about four fifths seen once. The material sequenced was PBMCs. Every receptor here comes from a young woman in good health and CMV-seronegative.

V and J are TRBV6-5 and TRBJ1-5, with D perhaps matching TRBD1 (5 bases). Trimming took off 7 bases at V and 0 bases at J, with 13 bases between the two ends. The CDR3 length is 15 residues. Germline CDR1 reads MNHEY; CDR2 reads SVGAGI. Here the CDR3 DNA reads TGTGCCAGCACTGGCTTGGGGCTTAGCAATCAGCCCCAGCATTTT. Protein: CASTGLGLSNQPQHF.

To note about this clone: Other nucleotide sequences in the sample specify the same CDR3. V and J are TRBV5-1 and TRBJ1-1; 11 positions match TRBD1. V trimming: 4 bases; J trimming: 6 bases; junction bases outside the gene matches: 2. The CDR3 has 13 amino acids. Looked up from germline, CDR1 is SGHRS and CDR2 is YFSETQ. The CDR3 DNA reads as TGCGCCAGCAGCCTGGGACAGGGGGCTGAAGCTTTCTTT. It is translated as CASSLGQGAEAFF.

The V call is TRBV7-3, the J call TRBJ1-5, with D perhaps TRBD1 (5 bases). The CDR3 is 14 residues long. Germline V gene sequence: CDR1 SGHTA, CDR2 FQGTGA. V lost 5 bases, J lost 3 bases, and 11 bases lay in between. CDR3 sequence: CASSPDRHNQPQHF. The CDR3 region has the DNA TGTGCCAGCAGCCCTGACAGACACAATCAGCCCCAGCATTTT. Full variable domain (missing parts from reference TRBV7-3 and TRBJ1-5): GAGVSQTPSNKVTEKGKYVELRCDPISGHTALYWYRQSLGQGPEFLIYFQGTGAADDSGLPNDRFFAVRPEGSVSTLKIQRTERGDSAVYLCASSPDRHNQPQHFGDGTRLSIL.

Comments on this clone: At one end, the junction sequence differs from germline, possibly due to a read error. The CDR3 sequence: CASSLEAPGSGANGLTF. The CDR3 DNA follows: TGCGCCAGCAGCTTGGAGGCGCCAGGCTCTGGGGCCAACGGCCTGACTTTC. V gene TRBV5-1 combines with J gene TRBJ2-6, with a weak D call TRBD1 (5 bases). The CDR3 runs 17 residues. CDR1 and CDR2 (germline): SGHRS, YFSETQ.

The chain employs TRBV5-1 and TRBJ1-4; D possibly corresponds to TRBD1 (6 bases). The V gene's germline CDR1 is SGHRS and CDR2 YFSETQ. CDR3 size: 14 residues. The V end lost 4 bases, the J end lost 8 bases, and 15 bases lay between the germline ends. The CDR3 DNA is TGCGCCAGCAGCCCGTTGGGGGCCCCAGAAAAACTGTTTTTT. This gives the protein CASSPLGAPEKLFF.

The chain joins TRBV5-1 to TRBJ2-5, with TRBD1 identical over 8 bases. V shed 4 bases and J 5 bases; nucleotides not matched to a gene: 16. The germline V gene encodes CDR1 SGHRS and CDR2 YFSETQ. The length of the CDR3 is 17 residues. As DNA, the CDR3 is TGCGCCAGCAGCGGGCGGACAGGGTGGCAGAGCGGGGAGACCCAGTACTTC. It yields the protein CASSGRTGWQSGETQYF.

This sequence joins TRBV7-2 and TRBJ2-3, with 9 bases identical to TRBD2. Germline loops: CDR1 SGHTA, CDR2 FQGNSA. The CDR3 loop spans 15 amino acids. With V trimmed by 1 base and J by 8 bases, 7 bases remained unmatched. This CDR3 reads CASSLGLAGFGTQYF. The CDR3 DNA follows: TGTGCCAGCAGCTTAGGGCTAGCGGGATTCGGTACGCAGTATTTT. The full variable domain, in which reference TRBV7-2 and TRBJ2-3 provide the parts outside the CDR3, is GAGVSQSPSNKVTEKGKDVELRCDPISGHTALYWYRQSLGQGLEFLIYFQGNSAPDKSGLPSDRFSAERTGGSVSTLTIQRTQQEDSAVYLCASSLGLAGFGTQYFGPGTRLTVL.

This chain joins TRBV5-1 and TRBJ2-7, with D tentatively TRBD2 (7 bases). Germline loops: CDR1 SGHRS, CDR2 YFSETQ. The CDR3 is 15 residues long. Trimming took 0 bases from V and 5 from J, leaving 15 bases between them. The DNA of the CDR3 is TGCGCCAGCAGCTTGGCGGGGGGCCCCCCTAACGAGCAGTACTTC. It codes for CASSLAGGPPNEQYF.

The V gene is TRBV29-1, the J gene TRBJ1-5; 9 nucleotides agree with TRBD1. Germline V gene data show CDR1 as SQVTM and CDR2 as ANQGSEA. This CDR3 comprises 14 residues. Losses at the gene ends were 7 bases for V and 3 bases for J; bases not matched to a gene: 7. The CDR3 is CSGIRDRDNQPQHF. For the CDR3, the DNA is TGCAGCGGAATCCGGGACAGGGACAATCAGCCCCAGCATTTT.

The chain combines TRBV4-1 with TRBJ2-7, with no clear D. From germline, CDR1 is MGHRA and CDR2 YSYEKL. The CDR3 sequence is 14 residues long. V lost 1 base and J 3 bases, leaving 10 bases between the germline ends. For the CDR3, the DNA is TGCGCCAGCAGCCAAGGTCTACCCGACTACGAGCAGTACTTC. Translation gives CASSQGLPDYEQYF.

By share, this clone counts as medium-sized. The gene calls are TRBV5-5 and TRBJ1-2; no definite D call. Trimming took 2 bases from V and 4 from J, leaving 15 bases between them. Germline CDR1 SGHKS, CDR2 YYEKEE (reference sequence). This CDR3 has 15 amino acids. CDR3 nucleotide sequence: TGTGCCAGCAGCTTCGGGGATGGGGTCCTCTATGGCTACACCTTC. This translates into CASSFGDGVLYGYTF.

This clone has just a few counts. The V gene is TRBV9, the J gene TRBJ1-4; D ambiguous. CDR1 is SGDLS and CDR2 is YYNGEE in the germline V gene. The CDR3 is 12 amino acids. Trimming took off 3 bases at V and 8 bases at J, with 8 bases between the two ends. CDR3 protein: CASSAQEEKLFF. As DNA, the CDR3 is TGTGCCAGCAGCGCCCAGGAAGAAAAACTGTTTTTT.

The CDR3 region has the DNA TGTGCCAGCAGCTTAGGAGGGACAGATCAGCCCCAGCATTTT. Amino acids: CASSLGGTDQPQHF. The chain employs TRBV7-9 and TRBJ1-5, with TRBD1 identical over 7 bases. The junction had 2 bases not matched to a gene; V was cut back by 1 base and J by 5 bases. The V gene's germline CDR1 is SEHNR and CDR2 FQNEAQ (reference sequence). The CDR3 loop spans 14 amino acids.

This chain uses TRBV27 with TRBJ2-2; 10 nucleotides align to TRBD1. CDR3 length equals 17 residues. Germline values: CDR1 MNHEY, CDR2 SMNVEV (reference sequence). Trimming cost V 2 bases and J 5 bases; bases outside gene matches: 8. CDR3 sequence reads: CASSLPGQGRGTGELFF. The CDR3 region has the DNA TGTGCCAGCAGTTTACCGGGACAGGGGCGAGGAACCGGGGAGCTGTTTTTT.

The chain has TRBV7-9 and TRBJ1-6, with 10 bases aligning to TRBD1. This CDR3 has 16 amino acids. Germline values: CDR1 SEHNR, CDR2 FQNEAQ (reference sequence). Losses at the gene ends were 3 bases for V and 3 bases for J; bases not matched to a gene: 2. CDR3 in amino acids: CASSLGQGFYNSPLHF. The DNA of the CDR3 is TGTGCCAGCAGCTTGGGACAGGGGTTCTATAATTCACCCCTCCACTTT. The entire variable domain, with the rest obtained from reference TRBV7-9 and TRBJ1-6, is as follows: DTGVSQNPRHKITKRGQNVTFRCDPISEHNRLYWYRQTLGQGPEFLTYFQNEAQLEKSRLLSDRFSAERPKGSFSTLEIQRTEQGDSAMYLCASSLGQGFYNSPLHFGNGTRLTVT.

In DNA form, the CDR3 reads TGTGCCAGTAGAGACGGGCAGGGGCCATTTCAGCCCCAGCATTTT. Protein product: CASRDGQGPFQPQHF. J is TRBJ1-5 and V is TRBV19; TRBD1 is a possible D gene (6 bases). Germline loops: CDR1 LNHDA, CDR2 SQIVND (reference sequence). The CDR3 contains 15 residues. V was trimmed by 6 bases and J by 6 bases, leaving 18 bases between them.

The chain recombines TRBV27 with TRBJ1-1; no clear D. Germline values: CDR1 MNHEY, CDR2 SMNVEV (reference sequence). V was shortened by 5 bases and J by 0 bases, with 7 bases between the two germline ends. This CDR3 comprises 13 residues. This chain's CDR3 is CASSPNLNTEAFF. CDR3 in DNA: TGTGCCAGCAGTCCCAACTTGAACACTGAAGCTTTCTTT.

This sequence joins TRBV4-3 and TRBJ2-5; TRBD1 might be the D (6 bases). The CDR3 loop spans 16 amino acids. V lost 4 bases, J lost 3 bases, and 18 bases lay in between. Germline V gene lookup returns CDR1 LGHNA and CDR2 YSLEER. Written as DNA, the CDR3 is TGCGCCAGCAGCCGCCTAACAGGGTCCCAGGAAGAGACCCAGTACTTC. It yields the protein CASSRLTGSQEETQYF.

This clone was found a few times. This sequence joins TRBV7-9 and TRBJ1-1; D is ambiguous. From germline, CDR1 is SEHNR and CDR2 FQNEAQ (reference sequence). The V and J ends lost 1 base and 0 bases respectively, with 12 bases between them. This CDR3 is 16 amino acids long. DNA for the CDR3: TGTGCCAGCAGCTTAGGTCCGGGAACGATGAACACTGAAGCTTTCTTT. Its protein product is CASSLGPGTMNTEAFF.

The chain carries TRBV7-6 and TRBJ2-7; TRBD2 is a possible D gene (5 bases). This CDR3 spans 13 amino acids. Trimming left V 5 bases short and J 2 bases short, with 10 bases between. Germline CDR1 SGHVS, CDR2 FNYEAQ. CDR3 sequence (DNA): TGTGCCAGCAGCATGGACGGGACCTACGAGCAGTACTTC. Its protein product is CASSMDGTYEQYF.

The chain is built from TRBV27 and TRBJ2-2; TRBD1 agrees at 8 bases. CDR3 length: 19 residues. Germline V gene data show CDR1 as MNHEY and CDR2 as SMNVEV (reference sequence). With 2 bases clipped from V and 6 bases from J, the junction kept 17 bases outside the gene matches. This CDR3 reads CASSLGTGGWGLLAGELFF. The DNA of the CDR3 is TGTGCCAGCAGTTTAGGGACAGGCGGTTGGGGTTTACTGGCCGGGGAGCTGTTTTTT.

The chain joins TRBV5-1 to TRBJ1-3, with TRBD1 matching over 7 bases. With V trimmed by 0 bases and J by 4 bases, 7 bases remained unmatched. The CDR3 totals 16 residues. Germline V CDR1 and CDR2: SGHRS, YFSETQ. The CDR3 loop is CASSLDPTGTGNTIYF. The CDR3 DNA reads TGCGCCAGCAGCTTGGACCCGACAGGGACAGGAAACACCATATATTTT.

The CDR3 DNA sequence: TGTGCCAGTAGTATCCGGGACACTGAAGCTTTCTTT. It codes for CASSIRDTEAFF. The chain has TRBV19 and TRBJ1-1; D unclear. The CDR3 has 12 amino acids. Trimming took 3 bases from V and 3 from J, leaving 5 bases between them. Germline-derived CDR1 and CDR2 are LNHDA and SQIVND (reference sequence).

This clone has only a few counts. The chain employs TRBV9 and TRBJ2-2, with TRBD2 identical over 7 bases. The J segment lost 1 base and the V segment lost 4 bases, leaving 10 bases of the junction unmatched. There are 17 residues in the CDR3. CDR1 is SGDLS and CDR2 is YYNGEE in the germline V gene. CDR3 sequence (DNA): TGTGCCAGCAGCAACCCGGGAGGTCCGGGGAACACCGGGGAGCTGTTTTTT. It translates to CASSNPGGPGNTGELFF.